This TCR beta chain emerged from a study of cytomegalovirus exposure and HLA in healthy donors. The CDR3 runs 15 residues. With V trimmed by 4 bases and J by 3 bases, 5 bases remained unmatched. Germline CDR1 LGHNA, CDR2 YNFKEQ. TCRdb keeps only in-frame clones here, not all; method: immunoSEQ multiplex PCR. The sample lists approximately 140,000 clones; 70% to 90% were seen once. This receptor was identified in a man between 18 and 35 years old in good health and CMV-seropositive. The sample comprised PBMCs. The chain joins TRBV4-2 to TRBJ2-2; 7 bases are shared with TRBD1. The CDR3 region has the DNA TGTGCCAGCAGCCCCAGACAGGGAGACACCGGGGAGCTGTTTTTT. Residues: CASSPRQGDTGELFF.